Listed below are T cell receptor beta chains from one sample, sequenced in a study of shared clonotypes between healthy human individuals. TCRdb's copy holds only in-frame clones and misses some; the assay was immunoSEQ multiplex PCR. The sample holds 2 million to 2.5 million clones, approximately 94% seen once. The sequenced material came from naive CD4+ T cells from PBMCs. Receptors originate from a man aged 18 to 35 in good health. Some clones in this sample may be carry-over from other donors' samples. The CDR3 runs from the conserved cysteine through the conserved F or W. Fields, in order: V gene, J gene, D gene, CDR3 DNA, CDR3 protein. The D gene is left open where the match is weak.

TRBV6-1	TRBJ1-2	.	TGTGCCAGCAGCGGCGGGTCAGGGTGGTACGGTGGCTACACCTTC	CASSGGSGWYGGYTF
TRBV28	TRBJ2-5	TRBD1	TGTGCCAGCAGTCGACCTAAGGGACAGGGAGAGACCCAGTACTTC	CASSRPKGQGETQYF
TRBV25-1	TRBJ2-3	.	TGTGCCAGCAGTGAGGCGGGGCGGAGGGCAGATACGCAGTATTTT	CASSEAGRRADTQYF
TRBV11-1	TRBJ2-6	.	TGTGCCAGCAGCCCACGCGGAGGGGCGAAATATGGGGCCAACGTCCTGACTTTC	CASSPRGGAKYGANVLTF
TRBV7-9	TRBJ1-6	TRBD1	TGTGCCAGCAGCCCCTACAGGGGGGAGGGTTCACCCCTCCACTTT	CASSPYRGEGSPLHF
TRBV25-1	TRBJ1-1	.	TGTGCCAGCAGTGAGAGACCTCCGCGGGACACTGAAGCTTTCTTT	CASSERPPRDTEAFF
TRBV4-3	TRBJ1-3	.	TGCGCCAGCAGCCAACTACTAACAAGCTCTGGAAACACCATATATTTT	CASSQLLTSSGNTIYF
TRBV6-5	TRBJ2-7	.	TGTGCCAGCGGGGAACGGATGGGGAAGTCCTACGAGCAGTACTTC	CASGERMGKSYEQYF
TRBV28	TRBJ1-1	TRBD1	TGTGCCAGCCTTGACAGGGGGCTCGGGGCTTTCTTT	CASLDRGLGAFF
TRBV5-8	TRBJ2-4	.	TGTGCCAGCAGCTTGGGTGGGGATCGGGTTCACATTCAGTACTTC	CASSLGGDRVHIQYF
TRBV27	TRBJ2-3	.	TGTGCCAGCAGTCCTTTGCTGGGCCAGCACGCAGATACGCAGTATTTT	CASSPLLGQHADTQYF
TRBV4-1	TRBJ2-7	TRBD1	TGCGCCAGCAGCCACAGAGGGACAGGGGACGAGCAGTACTTC	CASSHRGTGDEQYF
TRBV19	TRBJ2-1	.	TGTGCCAGTAGTATGAGGGGAACCCGCGTCGCCTACAATGAGCAGTTCTTC	CASSMRGTRVAYNEQFF
TRBV11-2	TRBJ2-5	.	TGTGCCAGCAGCGAACAGGCGGAGACCCAGTACTTC	CASSEQAETQYF
TRBV7-3	TRBJ2-2	.	TGTGCCAGCAGCTTAGGGGGACCGACCGGGGAGCTGTTTTTT	CASSLGGPTGELFF
TRBV9	TRBJ2-2	.	TGTGCCAGCAGCGTAGCAGGTAGCCCAAACACCGGGGAGCTGTTTTTT	CASSVAGSPNTGELFF
TRBV9	TRBJ2-1	TRBD2	TGTGCCAGCAGCGTAGGAATAGCTAGCGGATTGTCGGATGAGCAGTTCTTC	CASSVGIASGLSDEQFF
TRBV5-8	TRBJ2-7	.	TGTGCCAGCAGCTTAGTTCCGGGGCCCGACGAGCAGTACTTC	CASSLVPGPDEQYF